This T cell receptor beta chain was identified during a study of blood T cell repertoires in COVID-19. At the level of the study: Sites in the United States, Italy and Spain provided acute and convalescent COVID-19 samples.

Clones were read by immunoSEQ multiplex PCR, and TCRdb kept only the in-frame ones, dropping some. Altogether around 400,000 clones are present, more than 70% being singletons, with the ten largest covering about 1.5%. Germline V gene sequence: CDR1 SGHTA, CDR2 FQGNSA. The CDR3 contains 15 residues. V was clipped by 1 base and J by 8 bases; unmatched bases: 2. The specimen sequenced was PBMCs or T cells enriched from blood (not recorded which). The sequence came from a woman between 18 and 29 years old who had been exposed to COVID-19. V is TRBV7-2 and J is TRBJ2-1, with 13 bases matching TRBD2. This CDR3 is CASSLVTSGRDEQFF. Here the CDR3 DNA reads TGTGCCAGCAGCTTAGTAACTAGCGGGAGGGATGAGCAGTTCTTC.